The 23 T cell receptor beta chains below all came from one sample that was sequenced in a study of blood T cell repertoires in COVID-19. Profiling relied on immunoSEQ multiplex PCR, and the TCRdb table lists in-frame clones only, not all of them. The repertoire includes hundreds of thousands of clones, about nine tenths of them detected once, and 0.2% to 0.3% sits in the top ten. The sequenced sample was peripheral blood. These receptor sequences come from a woman between 18 and 29 years old with acute or convalescent COVID-19.

This clone was counted only a few times. The CDR3 loop is CASSPLTGSYGYTF. The CDR3 coding sequence is TGTGCCAGTAGTCCCCTAACAGGGAGCTATGGCTACACCTTC. The V and J genes are TRBV19 and TRBJ1-2; TRBD1 is a possible D gene (6 bases). In germline, CDR1 is LNHDA, CDR2 SQIVND (reference sequence). V lost 5 bases and J 4 bases, leaving 14 bases between the germline ends. CDR3 length: 14 amino acids.

This rearrangement joins TRBV5-4 to TRBJ2-3, with 8 bases aligning to TRBD1. Looked up from germline, CDR1 is SGHNT and CDR2 is YYREEE (reference sequence). V lost 3 bases and J lost 4; bases outside the gene matches: 4. CDR3 size: 14 residues. The CDR3 region is CASSWTGMADTQYF. The CDR3 nucleotides read TGTGCCAGCAGCTGGACAGGGATGGCAGATACGCAGTATTTT.

This clone was found once. This same CDR3 is encoded by further DNA sequences in the sample. V usage is TRBV7-9 and J usage is TRBJ1-2, with D unresolved. The CDR3 contains 12 residues. The germline V gene encodes CDR1 SEHNR and CDR2 FQNEAQ (reference sequence). V dropped 0 bases and J dropped 8 bases, with 7 bases sitting between them. CDR3 residues: CASSLAGGGYTF. The CDR3, as DNA: TGTGCCAGCAGCTTAGCAGGAGGGGGCTACACCTTC.

This clone was seen just once. This sample also contains other DNA sequences that code for the same CDR3. The chain employs TRBV29-1 and TRBJ1-2; 8 bases agree with TRBD1. The CDR3 has 12 residues. CDR1 and CDR2 (germline): SQVTM, ANQGSEA. J lost 1 base, V lost 6 bases, and 1 base had no gene match. DNA of the CDR3: TGCAGCGTACAGGGGGATAACTATGGCTACACCTTC. Residues: CSVQGDNYGYTF.

J is TRBJ2-5 and V is TRBV4-1; 7 nucleotides match TRBD1. This CDR3 region has 17 residues. Germline values: CDR1 MGHRA, CDR2 YSYEKL. Trimming at V came to 4 bases and at J to 4 bases, leaving 15 bases not matched to a gene. CDR3 in DNA: TGCGCCAGCAGCCCAACCTACAGGGGCGCCTCCAGAGAGACCCAGTACTTC. The encoded protein is CASSPTYRGASRETQYF.

In its sample, this clone was seen once. The J gene is TRBJ1-5, the V gene TRBV5-6, with D tentatively TRBD1 (6 bases). The CDR3 contains 16 residues. Germline-derived CDR1 and CDR2 are SGHDT and YYEEEE. V lost 0 bases and J 5 bases, leaving 15 bases between the germline ends. This chain's CDR3 is CASSLGPRGRDQPQHF. The CDR3 DNA reads TGTGCCAGCAGCTTGGGGCCCAGGGGAAGAGATCAGCCCCAGCATTTT.

The gene calls are TRBV6-6 and TRBJ1-4, with D hard to call. V was clipped by 2 bases and J by 0 bases, with 10 bases between them. The germline gives CDR1 MNHNY, CDR2 SVGAGI (reference sequence). This CDR3 spans 16 amino acids. CDR3: CASSYADIPTNEKLFF. CDR3 bases: TGTGCCAGCAGTTACGCCGACATTCCAACTAATGAAAAACTGTTTTTT.

The chain couples TRBV12-3 or TRBV12-4 to TRBJ1-1, with TRBD1 as a possible D gene (5 bases). CDR3 length: 12 residues. Trimming pared 4 bases from V and 7 bases from J, leaving 10 bases between. CDR3 residues: CASSWRGVEAFF. The DNA of the CDR3 is TGTGCCAGCAGTTGGAGGGGAGTTGAAGCTTTCTTT.

A few counts support this clone. V gene TRBV6-4 combines with J gene TRBJ1-2; TRBD1 agrees at 9 bases. Losses at the gene ends were 0 bases for V and 6 bases for J; bases not matched to a gene: 5. This CDR3 comprises 15 residues. CDR1 and CDR2 from the germline V gene are MRHNA and SNTAGT. The CDR3 loop is CASSDSAGTGHGYTF. For the CDR3, the DNA is TGTGCCAGCAGTGACTCGGCTGGGACAGGGCATGGCTACACCTTC.

The chain joins TRBV7-9 to TRBJ2-3; TRBD1 aligns across 7 bases. The CDR3 is made up of 14 amino acids. The V gene end was trimmed by 5 bases and the J gene end by 0 bases; junction bases not matched to a gene: 2. Germline V gene sequence: CDR1 SEHNR, CDR2 FQNEAQ (reference sequence). CDR3 sequence reads: CASSLTGSTDTQYF. The CDR3, as DNA: TGTGCCAGCAGCCTGACAGGGAGCACAGATACGCAGTATTTT.

This clone has only one observation. The V gene is TRBV5-4, the J gene TRBJ1-2; D is possibly TRBD1 (6 bases). The CDR3 has 16 amino acids. V shed 1 base and J shed 1 base, with 14 bases lying between them. Germline V gene sequence: CDR1 SGHNT, CDR2 YYREEE (reference sequence). CDR3 protein: CASSLSAGAFNYGYTF. For the CDR3, the DNA is TGTGCCAGCAGCTTGTCCGCAGGGGCTTTTAACTATGGCTACACCTTC.

The chain couples TRBV9 to TRBJ1-1; 7 positions agree with TRBD1. This CDR3 contains 13 residues. V was clipped by 6 bases and J by 6 bases; unmatched bases: 8. CDR1 SGDLS and CDR2 YYNGEE come from the germline V gene. CDR3 loop: CASTDFTGAEAFF. The CDR3 bases are TGTGCCAGCACCGATTTCACAGGGGCTGAAGCTTTCTTT.

This chain links TRBV12-5 with TRBJ1-2, with D possibly TRBD1 on 6 matching bases. CDR3 length: 17 residues. Germline loops: CDR1 LGHNT, CDR2 FRNRAP. Trimming cost V 1 base and J 6 bases, with 21 bases left between them. Written as DNA, the CDR3 is TGTGCTAGTGGTTTGGGACTGGGGGGGGCGCAAGACGATGGCTACACCTTC. Translated: CASGLGLGGAQDDGYTF.

The chain couples TRBV27 to TRBJ2-1; 9 nucleotides align to TRBD1. Germline V gene sequence: CDR1 MNHEY, CDR2 SMNVEV (reference sequence). V was clipped by 1 base and J by 9 bases; unmatched bases: 7. This CDR3 spans 15 amino acids. The CDR3 bases are TGTGCCAGCAGTTTATACGGACAGGGGAGGGGTGAGCAGTTCTTC. This gives the protein CASSLYGQGRGEQFF.

The CDR3 DNA is TGTGCCTGGAGTGTAGGGCAGGGGGCTTATAATGAGCAGTTCTTC. Amino acid sequence: CAWSVGQGAYNEQFF. This sequence joins TRBV30 and TRBJ2-1; 8 bases match TRBD1. The J segment lost 7 bases and the V segment lost 0 bases, leaving 8 bases of the junction unmatched. The CDR3 runs to 15 residues. Looked up from germline, CDR1 is GTSNPN and CDR2 is SVGIG (reference sequence).

This clone was counted a few times. The chain joins TRBV5-8 to TRBJ1-4; TRBD1 aligns across 10 bases. This CDR3 contains 15 residues. V trimming: 4 bases; J trimming: 6 bases; junction bases outside the gene matches: 6. Per germline, CDR1 SGHTS and CDR2 YDEGEE. CDR3 nucleotide sequence: TGTGCCAGCAGCCCAGGGACAGGGGCGGATGAAAAACTGTTTTTT. Residues: CASSPGTGADEKLFF.

The chain links TRBV6-5 to TRBJ1-1, with D tentatively TRBD1 (5 bases). The V gene's germline CDR1 is MNHEY and CDR2 SVGAGI. The CDR3 spans 13 residues. The CDR3 DNA reads as TGTGTCTCGGCAGGGCGTATGAACACTGAAGCTTTCTTT. It yields the protein CVSAGRMNTEAFF.

The gene calls are TRBV12-5 and TRBJ1-4; 11 nucleotides agree with TRBD1. Trimming removed 2 bases from V and 8 bases from J; junction bases left unmatched: 4. Germline values: CDR1 LGHNT, CDR2 FRNRAP. This CDR3 region has 15 residues. CDR3 protein: CASGLSGTGGEKLFF. The CDR3 DNA sequence: TGTGCTAGTGGTTTGTCCGGGACAGGGGGAGAAAAACTGTTTTTT.

The chain couples TRBV27 to TRBJ1-1, with 8 bases matching TRBD1. CDR3 length: 17 amino acids. With 3 bases clipped from V and 5 bases from J, the junction kept 14 bases outside the gene matches. Germline CDR1 is MNHEY and CDR2 is SMNVEV (reference sequence). The CDR3 DNA reads TGTGCCAGCAGTTTTTTGGGTCGGACACAGGGGGGTACTGAAGCTTTCTTT. It is translated as CASSFLGRTQGGTEAFF.

This sequence joins TRBV7-9 and TRBJ1-1; a possible D gene is TRBD1 (6 bases). Trimming shortened V by 3 bases and J by 1 base, and 9 bases separated the two germline ends. CDR1 is SEHNR, CDR2 FQNEAQ, per germline (reference sequence). This CDR3 contains 14 residues. CDR3 amino acids: CASSFDRRNTEAFF. DNA of the CDR3: TGTGCCAGCAGCTTCGACAGGCGGAACACTGAAGCTTTCTTT. Variable domain in full (rest from reference TRBV7-9 and TRBJ1-1): DTGVSQNPRHKITKRGQNVTFRCDPISEHNRLYWYRQTLGQGPEFLTYFQNEAQLEKSRLLSDRFSAERPKGSFSTLEIQRTEQGDSAMYLCASSFDRRNTEAFFGQGTRLTVV.

The V and J genes are TRBV5-1 and TRBJ2-1, with TRBD1 identical over 7 bases. The CDR3 consists of 14 residues. The germline V gene encodes CDR1 SGHRS and CDR2 YFSETQ. Germline trimming cut 4 bases from V and 5 bases from J; bases unmatched to any gene: 6. CDR3: CASSPGDSHNEQFF. The CDR3 nucleotides read TGCGCCAGCAGCCCCGGGGACAGTCACAATGAGCAGTTCTTC.

The chain carries TRBV7-2 and TRBJ1-5, with D unresolved. CDR1 and CDR2 from the germline V gene are SGHTA and FQGNSA. The CDR3 extends over 14 amino acids. V lost 3 bases and J 6 bases, leaving 12 bases between the germline ends. The CDR3 bases are TGTGCCAGCAGCTTTGGTTTGGCGGGTCAGCCCCAGCATTTT. It encodes CASSFGLAGQPQHF.

On this clone itself: At one end the junction does not follow the germline gene, possibly because of a read error. The CDR3 loop is CASSVRSGGASHEQYF. DNA for the CDR3: TGTGCCAGCAGCGTTCGTAGCGGGGGGGCCTCCCACGAGCAGTACTTC. This chain connects TRBV9 to TRBJ2-7; 11 bases fit TRBD2. Germline CDR1 is SGDLS and CDR2 is YYNGEE. The CDR3 loop spans 16 amino acids.